A selection of T cell receptor beta chains follows, all from one sample in a study of T cell responses to AZD1222 COVID-19 vaccine. Here immunoSEQ multiplex PCR was the method, and the copy in TCRdb shows in-frame clones only, minus some. The repertoire holds tens of thousands of clones, with roughly 90% as singletons. This specimen consisted of peripheral blood, obtained 28 days after the second AZD1222 dose. All receptors come from an adult who received the AZD1222 COVID-19 vaccine. Both conserved end residues are part of each CDR3. D genes are given only for firm matches. Clone size is stated in some rows and not others, as once, few, many or a class when expanded.

J gene,D gene,V gene,clone size,CDR3 DNA,CDR3 protein
TRBJ1-2,-,TRBV12-3/TRBV12-4,-,TGTGCCAGCAGTATACGGGGGGGAGGTGGCTACACCTTC,CASSIRGGGGYTF
TRBJ2-7,-,TRBV6-5,many,TGTGCCAGCAGTTACGGAGACGGAAACTACGAGCAGTACTTC,CASSYGDGNYEQYF
TRBJ1-2,-,TRBV27,-,TGTGCCAGCAGCGCAGGGAGGGGTGGCTACACCTTC,CASSAGRGGYTF
TRBJ1-2,-,TRBV10-2,-,TGCGCCAGCAGTGAGGCCCTGATTTCGGGAGACTACACCTTC,CASSEALISGDYTF
TRBJ1-3,-,TRBV7-9,-,TGTGCCAGCAGCGAGATAAGGGGGGGAAACACCATATATTTT,CASSEIRGGNTIYF
TRBJ2-7,-,TRBV29-1,-,TGCAGCGTTCTCCACGTCAGCTACGAGCAGTACTTC,CSVLHVSYEQYF
TRBJ1-1,TRBD1,TRBV28,-,TGTGCCAGCAGGCAGGGGGCGAAGGCTGAAGCTTTCTTT,CASRQGAKAEAFF
TRBJ1-6,-,TRBV5-4,-,TGTGCCAGCAGCTTTGGACGGAGCTCCTATAATTCACCCCTCCACTTT,CASSFGRSSYNSPLHF
TRBJ2-7,TRBD1,TRBV30,-,TGTGCCTGGGCCCCACCCGGGACAGCCACCTACGAGCAGTACTTC,CAWAPPGTATYEQYF
TRBJ1-3,TRBD1,TRBV29-1,-,TGCAGCGGACAGGGGTACGGAAACACCATATATTTT,CSGQGYGNTIYF
TRBJ1-2,TRBD1,TRBV30,-,TGTGCCTGGACTGAAGGACAGGCTGCTAACTATGGCTACACCTTC,CAWTEGQAANYGYTF
TRBJ1-2,-,TRBV18,-,TGTGCCAGCTCACCCGACGGGACATTCTATGGCTACACCTTC,CASSPDGTFYGYTF
TRBJ2-7,TRBD1,TRBV5-1,-,TGCGCCAGCAGCTTGGCTATGGGGACAGGGGTCTACGAGCAGTACTTC,CASSLAMGTGVYEQYF
TRBJ2-7,-,TRBV29-1,-,TGCAGCGTTGAAACAGGGGAGGTCTACGAGCAGTACTTC,CSVETGEVYEQYF
TRBJ1-5,-,TRBV7-2,-,TGTGCCAGCAGCTTAGGGGACGGCAGTAATCAGCCCCAGCATTTT,CASSLGDGSNQPQHF
TRBJ1-6,-,TRBV9,-,TGTGCCAGCAGCGTAGCTCAAGGAACCAATTCACCCCTCCACTTT,CASSVAQGTNSPLHF
TRBJ2-5,-,TRBV29-1,-,TGCAGCGTTGATATTGGGGAAGAGACCCAGTACTTC,CSVDIGEETQYF
TRBJ1-5,-,TRBV6-5,-,TGTGCCAGCAGTTCATTCACAGATCAGCCCCAGCATTTT,CASSSFTDQPQHF
TRBJ2-3,-,TRBV11-3,-,TGTGCCAGCAGCCCCCGACAGGTCGTGGCGGCAGATACGCAGTATTTT,CASSPRQVVAADTQYF
TRBJ2-3,-,TRBV6-5,-,TGTGCCAGCAGTTCGGATACAGATACGCAGTATTTT,CASSSDTDTQYF
TRBJ2-2,-,TRBV10-1,-,TGCGCCAGCAGTGTGGGGGGCCTCAGCACCGGGGAGCTGTTTTTT,CASSVGGLSTGELFF
TRBJ1-5,-,TRBV7-9,-,TGTGCCAGCAGCGAATCTCGAGTTGGTTTCAATCAGCCCCAGCATTTT,CASSESRVGFNQPQHF
TRBJ1-2,TRBD1,TRBV30,-,TGTGCCTGGAGCGAGATCGAGGACAGGCCAGCTAACTATGGCTACACCTTC,CAWSEIEDRPANYGYTF
TRBJ2-5,-,TRBV11-2,-,TGTGCCAGCAGCTTCGGTCCAGGGAAAGAGACCCAGTACTTC,CASSFGPGKETQYF
TRBJ1-4,-,TRBV11-3,-,TGTGCCAGCAGCCCGGGAGGGGCCAGATATGAAAAACTGTTTTTT,CASSPGGARYEKLFF
TRBJ2-5,TRBD1,TRBV7-8,-,TGTGCCAGCAGCTCCCAGGGGGCGGAAAAGACCCAGTACTTC,CASSSQGAEKTQYF
TRBJ1-2,-,TRBV5-1,-,TGCGCCAGCAGCTTCGATCCAGACTATGGCTACACCTTC,CASSFDPDYGYTF
TRBJ1-2,-,TRBV7-2,-,TGTGCCAGCACCCCGGTAGCGGGGTCCGGTTATGGCTACACCTTC,CASTPVAGSGYGYTF
TRBJ1-2,-,TRBV6-2/TRBV6-3,-,TGTGCCAGCAGCCTTGACAGTTCGTATGGCTACACCTTC,CASSLDSSYGYTF
TRBJ1-6,-,TRBV7-9,once,TGTGCCAGCAGCCAAACCATTTCACCCCTCCACTTT,CASSQTISPLHF
TRBJ2-7,TRBD2,TRBV5-1,-,TGCGCCAGCAGCTTGGCGGGACTAGAGCTATACGAGCAGTACTTC,CASSLAGLELYEQYF
TRBJ2-5,TRBD1,TRBV6-5,once,TGTGCCAGCAGTTACTCGCAGGGGGCCCAGTACTTC,CASSYSQGAQYF